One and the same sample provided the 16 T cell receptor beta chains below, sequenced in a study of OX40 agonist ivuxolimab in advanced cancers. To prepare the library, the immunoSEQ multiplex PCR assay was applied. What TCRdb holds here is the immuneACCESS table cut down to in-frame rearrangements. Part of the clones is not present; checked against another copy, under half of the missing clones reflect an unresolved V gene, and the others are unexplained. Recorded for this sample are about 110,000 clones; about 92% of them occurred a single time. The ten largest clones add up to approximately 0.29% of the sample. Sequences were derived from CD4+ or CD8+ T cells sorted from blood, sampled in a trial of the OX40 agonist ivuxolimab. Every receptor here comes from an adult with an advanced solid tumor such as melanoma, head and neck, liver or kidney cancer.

In nucleotides, the CDR3 is TGTGCCAGTAGTACCACGGCGGGACAAATATGGATAGGCTCTGGAAACACCATATATTTT. It encodes CASSTTAGQIWIGSGNTIYF. This sequence joins TRBV19 and TRBJ1-3, with D perhaps TRBD1 (6 bases). Germline V lookup: CDR1 LNHDA, CDR2 SQIVND (reference sequence). This CDR3 is built from 20 residues. V lost 4 bases, J lost 0 bases, and 25 bases lay in between.

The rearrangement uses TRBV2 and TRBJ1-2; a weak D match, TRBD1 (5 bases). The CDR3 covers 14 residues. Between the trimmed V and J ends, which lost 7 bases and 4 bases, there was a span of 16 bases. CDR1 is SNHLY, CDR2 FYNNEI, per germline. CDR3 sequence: CASIQGGLSYGYTF. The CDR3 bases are TGTGCCAGCATCCAGGGAGGACTGAGCTATGGCTACACCTTC.

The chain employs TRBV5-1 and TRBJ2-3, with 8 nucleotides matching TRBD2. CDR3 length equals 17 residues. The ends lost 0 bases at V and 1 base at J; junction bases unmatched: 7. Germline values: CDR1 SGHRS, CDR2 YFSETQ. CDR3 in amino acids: CASSLALSGNRTDTQYF. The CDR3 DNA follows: TGCGCCAGCAGCTTGGCCCTTAGCGGGAACCGCACAGATACGCAGTATTTT. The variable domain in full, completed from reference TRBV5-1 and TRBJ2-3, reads KAGVTQTPRYLIKTRGQQVTLSCSPISGHRSVSWYQQTPGQGLQFLFEYFSETQRNKGNFPGRFSGRQFSNSRSEMNVSTLELGDSALYLCASSLALSGNRTDTQYFGPGTRLTVL.

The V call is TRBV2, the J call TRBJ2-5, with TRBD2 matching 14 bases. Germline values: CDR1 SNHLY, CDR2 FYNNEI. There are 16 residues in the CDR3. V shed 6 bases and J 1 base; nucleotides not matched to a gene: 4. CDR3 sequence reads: CASSGTSGSPQETQYF. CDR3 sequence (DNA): TGTGCCAGCAGCGGGACTAGCGGGAGCCCCCAAGAGACCCAGTACTTC.

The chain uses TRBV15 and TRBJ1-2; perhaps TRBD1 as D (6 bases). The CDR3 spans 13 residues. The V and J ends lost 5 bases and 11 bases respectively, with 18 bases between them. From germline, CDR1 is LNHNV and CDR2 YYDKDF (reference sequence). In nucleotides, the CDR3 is TGTGCCACCAGCCGCACGTTGACAGGCGGATACACCTTC. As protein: CATSRTLTGGYTF.

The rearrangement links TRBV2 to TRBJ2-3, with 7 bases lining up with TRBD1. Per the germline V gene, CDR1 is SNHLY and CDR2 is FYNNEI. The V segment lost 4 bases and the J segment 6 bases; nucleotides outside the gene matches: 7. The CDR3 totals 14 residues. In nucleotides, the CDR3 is TGTGCCAGCAGTGTAGAAGGGGGCGGCGATACGCAGTATTTT. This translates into CASSVEGGGDTQYF.

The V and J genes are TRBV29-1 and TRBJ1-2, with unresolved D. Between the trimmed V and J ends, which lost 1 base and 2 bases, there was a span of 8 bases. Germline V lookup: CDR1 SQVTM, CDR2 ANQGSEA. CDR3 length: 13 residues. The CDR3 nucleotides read TGCAGCGTTGAAGGTGCAGGAAACTATGGCTACACCTTC. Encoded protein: CSVEGAGNYGYTF.

This chain's CDR3 is CASSWGQGLVPLHF. The CDR3 region has the DNA TGTGCCAGCTCGTGGGGACAGGGCCTCGTTCCCCTCCACTTT. The chain couples TRBV6-5 to TRBJ1-6, with TRBD1 matching 9 bases. Germline V gives CDR1 MNHEY, CDR2 SVGAGI. This CDR3 spans 14 amino acids. The V and J ends lost 8 bases and 13 bases, in that order; junction bases with no gene match: 12.

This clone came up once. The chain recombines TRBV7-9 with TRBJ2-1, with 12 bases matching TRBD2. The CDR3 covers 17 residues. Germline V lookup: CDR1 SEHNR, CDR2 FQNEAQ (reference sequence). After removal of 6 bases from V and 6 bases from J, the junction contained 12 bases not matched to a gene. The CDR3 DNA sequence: TGTGCCAGCAGTTACCCCCTACTAGCGGGAGGCCTCAATGAGCAGTTCTTC. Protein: CASSYPLLAGGLNEQFF.

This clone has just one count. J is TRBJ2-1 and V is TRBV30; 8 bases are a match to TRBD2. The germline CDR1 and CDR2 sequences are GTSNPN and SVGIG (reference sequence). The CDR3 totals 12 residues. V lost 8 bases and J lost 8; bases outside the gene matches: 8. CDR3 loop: CAGRAGGYEQFF. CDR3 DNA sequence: TGTGCCGGCCGGGCGGGAGGCTATGAGCAGTTCTTC.

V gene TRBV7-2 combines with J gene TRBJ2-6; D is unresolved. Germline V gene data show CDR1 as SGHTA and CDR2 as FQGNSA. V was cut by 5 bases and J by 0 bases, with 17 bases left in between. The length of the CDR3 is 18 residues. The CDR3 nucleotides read TGTGCCAGCAGCCCCCTGACCTTAAGCTTCTCTGGGGCCAACGTCCTGACTTTC. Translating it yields CASSPLTLSFSGANVLTF.

DNA for the CDR3: TGTGCCTGGAGTCAGGGGATGAACACTGAAGCTTTCTTT. This gives the protein CAWSQGMNTEAFF. This chain joins TRBV30 and TRBJ1-1; maybe TRBD1 (6 bases). CDR3 length: 13 amino acids. V shed 2 bases and J shed 0 bases, with 7 bases lying between them. Germline CDR1 GTSNPN, CDR2 SVGIG (reference sequence).

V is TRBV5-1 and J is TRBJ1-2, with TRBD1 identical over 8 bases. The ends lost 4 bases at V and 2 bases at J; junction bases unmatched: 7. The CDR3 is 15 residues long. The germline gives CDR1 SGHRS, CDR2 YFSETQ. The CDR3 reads CASSPGQGGNYGYTF. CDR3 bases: TGCGCCAGCAGCCCCGGACAGGGCGGAAACTATGGCTACACCTTC.

The CDR3 reads CASQGQGADEQFF. CDR3 sequence (DNA): TGTGCCAGCCAAGGACAGGGGGCGGATGAGCAGTTCTTC. The chain carries TRBV25-1 and TRBJ2-1; 11 positions agree with TRBD1. From germline, CDR1 is MGHDK and CDR2 SYGVNS. CDR3 length: 13 residues. V shed 8 bases and J 8 bases; nucleotides not matched to a gene: 5. Complete variable domain (other parts from reference TRBV25-1 and TRBJ2-1): EADIYQTPRYLVIGTGKKITLECSQTMGHDKMYWYQQDPGMELHLIHYSYGVNSTEKGDLSSESTVSRIRTEHFPLTLESARPSHTSQYLCASQGQGADEQFFGPGTRLTVL.

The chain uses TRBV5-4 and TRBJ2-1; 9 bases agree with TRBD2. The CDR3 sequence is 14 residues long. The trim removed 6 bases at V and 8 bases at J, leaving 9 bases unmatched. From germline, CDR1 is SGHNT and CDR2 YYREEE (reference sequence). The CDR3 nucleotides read TGTGCCAGCACTCTAGCGGGGACCTTGGATGAGCAGTTCTTC. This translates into CASTLAGTLDEQFF.

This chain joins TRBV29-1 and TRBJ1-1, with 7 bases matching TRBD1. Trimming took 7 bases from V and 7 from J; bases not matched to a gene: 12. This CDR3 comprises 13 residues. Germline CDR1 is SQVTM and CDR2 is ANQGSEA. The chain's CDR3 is CSEKTGRVGEAFF. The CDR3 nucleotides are TGCAGCGAAAAGACAGGGAGAGTAGGTGAAGCTTTCTTT.